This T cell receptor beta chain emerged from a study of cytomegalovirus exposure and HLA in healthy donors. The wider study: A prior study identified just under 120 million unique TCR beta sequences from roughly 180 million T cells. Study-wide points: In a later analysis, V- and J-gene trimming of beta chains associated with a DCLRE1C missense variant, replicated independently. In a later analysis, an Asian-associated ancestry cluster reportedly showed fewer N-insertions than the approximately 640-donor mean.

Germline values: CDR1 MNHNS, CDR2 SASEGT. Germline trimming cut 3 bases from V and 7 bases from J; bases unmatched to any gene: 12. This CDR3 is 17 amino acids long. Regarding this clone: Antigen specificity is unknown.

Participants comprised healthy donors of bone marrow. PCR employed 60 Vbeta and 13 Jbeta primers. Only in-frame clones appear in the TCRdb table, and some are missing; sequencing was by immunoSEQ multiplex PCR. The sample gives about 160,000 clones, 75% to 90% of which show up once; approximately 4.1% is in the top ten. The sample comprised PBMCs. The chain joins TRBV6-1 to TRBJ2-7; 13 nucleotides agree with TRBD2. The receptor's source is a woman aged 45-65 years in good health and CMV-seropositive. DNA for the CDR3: TGTGCCAGCAGTGACCGGACTAGCGGGAGAACGGGGCGGGAGCAGTACTTC. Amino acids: CASSDRTSGRTGREQYF.